The T cell receptor beta chain under discussion was sequenced for a study of cytomegalovirus exposure and HLA in healthy donors. Findings and caveats of the study: Per a prior analysis, the majority of TCR beta V segments were productive roughly 90% or roughly 30% of the time. In a later analysis, TCR beta V- and J-gene trimming was associated with a missense DCLRE1C variant.

Germline CDR1 MGHDK, CDR2 SYGVNS. CDR3 length equals 15 residues. Trimming removed 4 bases from V and 8 bases from J, with 17 bases in between. A remark on this clone: The antigen is not known.

60 Vbeta and 13 Jbeta primers were used in PCR. Profiled with immunoSEQ multiplex PCR; TCRdb holds only in-frame clones, not every one. The data contain more than 200,000 clones, approximately 87% of them singletons. The sequence was obtained from a human donor in good health. Sequencing was carried out using PBMCs. The V and J genes are TRBV25-1 and TRBJ1-4; the D gene is possibly TRBD1 (5 bases). For the CDR3, the DNA is TGTGCCAGCAGTGCAATAGGGGCAGGGAACGAAAAACTGTTTTTT. Protein product: CASSAIGAGNEKLFF.